The entry below gives a single T cell receptor beta chain sequence along with its context. The CDR3 length is 13 residues. Germline-derived CDR1 and CDR2 are ENHRY and SYGVKD. The trim removed 5 bases at V and 3 bases at J, leaving 2 bases unmatched. Authors' analysis steps: Quantification of nucleated cells was approximated via reference gene primer amplification. Profiling relied on immunoSEQ multiplex PCR, and the TCRdb table lists in-frame clones only, not all of them. For V, J and clone size, that table is used; D and trimming come from the DNA. The sample yields fewer than 350,000 clones, 80% to 95% seen once. The data were obtained in a study of blood T cell repertoires in COVID-19. Across the study: Researchers got acute and convalescent COVID-19 samples from the United States, Italy and Spain. PBMCs, B-cell-depleted T cells, or T cells were the source of the cDNA or gDNA that made up the material.

This TCR derives from a woman aged 25 to 39 with COVID-19, enrolled during active disease. The specimen was peripheral blood. V is TRBV10-3 and J is TRBJ2-5, with TRBD1 identical over 8 bases. CDR3: CAISKTGEETQYF. The CDR3 nucleotides are TGTGCCATCAGTAAGACAGGGGAAGAGACCCAGTACTTC.